These 19 T cell receptor beta chains originate from one sample sequenced in a study of post-analysis software for immune sequencing data. Study results and limitations: The five TRBV segments detected at higher frequency in patients than in controls included TRBV5-6, TRBV5-1 and TRBV20-1.

Sequencing libraries made from TCR beta cDNA carried unique molecular identifiers. TCRdb redid the calling of the PCR reads with MiXCR, one entry per CDR3 protein. The table includes around 710,000 distinct CDR3 sequences, more than 45% detected once. The antigens of these receptors remain unknown. The source material was blood. The source is a girl between 10 and 17 years old with multiple sclerosis.

The V call is TRBV20-1, the J call TRBJ2-3, with D perhaps matching TRBD2 (5 bases). Trimming took 5 bases from V and 6 from J, leaving 21 bases between them. There are 15 residues in the CDR3. Germline CDR1 DFQATT, CDR2 SNEGSKA (reference sequence). The CDR3 reads CSAPTGLGSGDTQYF. The CDR3 region has the DNA TGCAGTGCTCCCACGGGGTTGGGTTCGGGTGATACGCAGTATTTT.

This rearrangement joins TRBV7-9 to TRBJ1-5, with D perhaps TRBD1 (5 bases). Germline V gene data show CDR1 as SEHNR and CDR2 as FQNEAQ (reference sequence). This CDR3 is built from 13 residues. V was pared by 3 bases and J by 7 bases, with 10 bases between. The CDR3 region is CASSLGLAQPQHF. The CDR3 DNA is TGTGCCAGCAGCTTGGGACTGGCCCAGCCCCAGCATTTT.

This clonotype was observed a few times. CDR3 nucleotide sequence: TGTGCCAGCAGAGCCGGGACAGGGATCGAGCAGTACTTC. It encodes CASRAGTGIEQYF. This chain links TRBV12-3 or TRBV12-4 with TRBJ2-5; 9 nucleotides align to TRBD1. Matching the DNA end better, TRBJ2-7 makes the J call doubtful. This CDR3 comprises 13 residues.

The gene calls are TRBV7-2 and TRBJ1-1, with 7 nucleotides matching TRBD1. Germline V gene sequence: CDR1 SGHTA, CDR2 FQGNSA. With 5 bases clipped from V and 2 bases from J, the junction kept 8 bases outside the gene matches. CDR3 length: 15 residues. In DNA, the CDR3 is TGTGCCAGCAGCCCCCGTCGGGACAGCAACACTGAAGCTTTCTTT. Protein product: CASSPRRDSNTEAFF.

The rearrangement joins TRBV18 to TRBJ2-7; a possible D gene is TRBD2 (6 bases). V was pared by 6 bases and J by 3 bases, with 21 bases between. Germline V gene data show CDR1 as KGHSH and CDR2 as LQKENI. CDR3 size: 16 residues. For the CDR3, the DNA is TGTGCCAGCTCTCCCGCAGCCCTAGCGAGACTCTACGAGCAGTACTTC. This translates into CASSPAALARLYEQYF.

The chain couples TRBV20-1 to TRBJ1-2; TRBD1 is a possible D gene (6 bases). This CDR3 has 13 amino acids. Trimming cost V 7 bases and J 2 bases, with 14 bases left between them. The germline CDR1 and CDR2 sequences are DFQATT and SNEGSKA (reference sequence). In DNA, the CDR3 is TGCAGTGTTAAGAAAACAGGGAACTATGGCTACACCTTC. As protein: CSVKKTGNYGYTF.

In this sample, this clonotype turned up a few times. The chain is built from TRBV5-6 and TRBJ2-7, with D tentatively TRBD1 (6 bases). The V and J ends lost 4 bases and 3 bases respectively, with 14 bases between them. Germline CDR1 and CDR2: SGHDT and YYEEEE. The CDR3 extends over 14 amino acids. CDR3 in amino acids: CASSHTDRVYEQYF. The CDR3 bases are TGTGCCAGCAGCCACACGGACAGAGTCTACGAGCAGTACTTC.

The chain combines TRBV9 with TRBJ2-1; D gene uncertain. Germline V lookup: CDR1 SGDLS, CDR2 YYNGEE. This CDR3 spans 15 amino acids. V lost 0 bases and J lost 6, with 13 bases in between. CDR3 in amino acids: CASSVEALMSNEQFF. The CDR3 DNA follows: TGTGCCAGCAGCGTAGAGGCACTCATGAGCAATGAGCAGTTCTTC. The whole variable domain, remainder taken from reference TRBV9 and TRBJ2-1, is DSGVTQTPKHLITATGQRVTLRCSPRSGDLSVYWYQQSLDQGLQFLIQYYNGEERAKGNILERFSAQQFPDLHSELNLSSLELGDSALYFCASSVEALMSNEQFFGPGTRLTVL.

V usage is TRBV10-3 and J usage is TRBJ1-2; TRBD1 matches 7 bases. The CDR3 is made up of 13 amino acids. Germline V gene data show CDR1 as ENHRY and CDR2 as SYGVKD. V dropped 10 bases and J dropped 10; count of bases not matched to a gene: 15. CDR3 in amino acids: CATGTRDSFYYTF. The DNA of the CDR3 is TGTGCCACCGGGACCCGGGACAGCTTTTACTACACCTTC.

V usage is TRBV27 and J usage is TRBJ2-5, with 11 bases aligning to TRBD1. The assigned J gene may be wrong: the sequence end matches TRBJ2-7 better. Germline lookup yields CDR1 MNHEY and CDR2 SMNVEV (reference sequence). CDR3 size: 16 residues. The CDR3 DNA follows: TGTGCCAGCAGTCCAACCCGGACAGGGGGCCTATACGAGCAGTACTTC. Its protein product is CASSPTRTGGLYEQYF.

This chain uses TRBV24-1 with TRBJ2-1; maybe TRBD2 (5 bases). The germline V gene encodes CDR1 KGHDR and CDR2 SFDVKD. With 0 bases removed from V and 9 bases from J, the gap between germline ends came to 20 bases. The CDR3 has 17 amino acids. The CDR3 DNA sequence: TGTGCCACCAGTGATTTGGTAGGACCGGGGAGAGCCAGTGAGCAGTTCTTC. It specifies CATSDLVGPGRASEQFF.

The chain couples TRBV6-2 or TRBV6-3 to TRBJ2-1, with D tentatively TRBD2 (5 bases). Trimming cost V 2 bases and J 10 bases, with 9 bases left between them. This CDR3 comprises 12 residues. CDR1 and CDR2 (germline): MNHEY, SVGEGT. This CDR3 is CASSYGWEEQFF. The CDR3 bases are TGTGCCAGCAGTTACGGATGGGAGGAGCAGTTCTTC.

The V call is TRBV12-3 or TRBV12-4, the J call TRBJ2-1, with D hard to call. The CDR3 is 11 residues long. The V gene lost 2 bases and the J gene lost 10 bases, with 6 bases spanning the gap. Here the CDR3 reads CASSLFVEQFF. The CDR3 region has the DNA TGTGCCAGCAGTTTATTTGTGGAGCAGTTCTTC.

This rearrangement joins TRBV4-1 to TRBJ1-4, with D unclear. Trimming cost V 5 bases and J 7 bases, with 11 bases left between them. Looked up from germline, CDR1 is MGHRA and CDR2 is YSYEKL. The CDR3 has 13 residues. CDR3 nucleotide sequence: TGCGCCAGCAGCTTAGGCTCCGGTGAAAAACTGTTTTTT. It translates to CASSLGSGEKLFF.

This chain connects TRBV15 to TRBJ2-1, with TRBD1 matching 8 bases. Germline CDR1 and CDR2: LNHNV and YYDKDF (reference sequence). The CDR3 length is 15 residues. J was trimmed by 0 bases and V by 7 bases; bases with no gene match: 5. The CDR3 region is CATNRGSSSYNEQFF. For the CDR3, the DNA is TGTGCCACCAACAGGGGGTCGAGCTCCTACAATGAGCAGTTCTTC.

This clonotype was counted only a few times. This chain connects TRBV19 to TRBJ1-1, with 7 bases matching TRBD1. The V segment lost 3 bases and the J segment 5 bases; nucleotides outside the gene matches: 9. Germline V gene lookup returns CDR1 LNHDA and CDR2 SQIVND (reference sequence). This CDR3 region has 15 residues. CDR3 loop: CASSIVQGGDTEAFF. The CDR3, as DNA: TGTGCCAGTAGTATCGTCCAGGGGGGGGATACTGAAGCTTTCTTT.

The gene calls are TRBV27 and TRBJ2-3, with D possibly TRBD1 on 6 matching bases. The CDR3 has 17 amino acids. The V end lost 5 bases, the J end lost 2 bases, and 20 bases lay between the germline ends. The germline V gene encodes CDR1 MNHEY and CDR2 SMNVEV (reference sequence). The CDR3 DNA reads TGTGCCAGCAGTCCAGGACAGCCGGCCCTCCACACAGATACGCAGTATTTT. Protein product: CASSPGQPALHTDTQYF.

The chain links TRBV6-5 to TRBJ2-1; TRBD1 matches at 8 bases. The length of the CDR3 is 14 residues. Germline CDR1 is MNHEY and CDR2 is SVGAGI. V lost 6 bases to trimming and J lost 7 bases; unmatched junction nucleotides: 8. In DNA, the CDR3 is TGTGCCAGCAGAGACAGGGGCGGAGGGAATGAGCAGTTCTTC. Translated: CASRDRGGGNEQFF.

This clonotype was seen more than once but under ten times. The CDR3, as DNA: TGTGCCAGCAGTTATTCCGGGAGGATTTACGAGCAGTACTTC. It translates to CASSYSGRIYEQYF. The chain carries TRBV12-3 or TRBV12-4 and TRBJ2-7, with TRBD2 matching over 7 bases. The CDR3 sequence is 14 residues long. The ends lost 4 bases at V and 4 bases at J; junction bases unmatched: 7.